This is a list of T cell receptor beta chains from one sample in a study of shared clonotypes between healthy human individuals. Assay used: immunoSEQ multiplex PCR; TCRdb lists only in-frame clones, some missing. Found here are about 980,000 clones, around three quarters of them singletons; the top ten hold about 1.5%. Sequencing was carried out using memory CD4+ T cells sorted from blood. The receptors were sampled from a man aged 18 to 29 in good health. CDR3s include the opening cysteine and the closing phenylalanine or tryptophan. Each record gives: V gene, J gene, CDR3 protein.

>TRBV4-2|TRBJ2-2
CASSQVVYTGELFF
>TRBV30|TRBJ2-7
CAWSVNPSYEQYF
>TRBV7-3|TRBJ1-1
CASSLGEGTEAFF
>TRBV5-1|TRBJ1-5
CASSPGGGNNQPQHF
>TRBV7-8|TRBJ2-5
CASSLDGGAGETQYF
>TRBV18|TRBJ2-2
CASSPLDRNTGELFF
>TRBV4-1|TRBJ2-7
CASSQDRGNPYEQYF
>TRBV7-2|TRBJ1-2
CASSPSSLWRRGYGYTF
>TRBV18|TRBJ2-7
CASSPETGGYEQYF
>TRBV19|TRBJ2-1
CASSGEGAGNTEQFF
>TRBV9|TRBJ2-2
CASSGARGPGELFF
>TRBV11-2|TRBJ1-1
CASKVQGNTEAFF
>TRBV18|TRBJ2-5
CASSPLRTGSETQYF
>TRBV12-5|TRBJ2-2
CASGLLGSNTGELFF
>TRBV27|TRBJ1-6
CASSLPGDAYSPLHF
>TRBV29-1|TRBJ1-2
CSVAGDTGGGGYTF
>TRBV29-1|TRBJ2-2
CSVGRVPGKTGELFF
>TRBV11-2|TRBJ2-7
CASSPPTSYEQYF
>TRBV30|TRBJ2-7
CAWALNRDEQYF
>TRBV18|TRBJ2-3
CASSPGSTDTQYF
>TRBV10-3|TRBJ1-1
CASSGQPLEAFF
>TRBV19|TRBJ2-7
CASSVTGAHEQYF
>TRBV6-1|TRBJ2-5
CASSAGLAGGQETQYF
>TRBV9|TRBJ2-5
CASSVAGGGGETQYF
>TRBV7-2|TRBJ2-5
CASHRRGGETQYF
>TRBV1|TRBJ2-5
CTSSQLAGVQETQYF
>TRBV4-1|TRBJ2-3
CASSQGQGWGTDTQYF
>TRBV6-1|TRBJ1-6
CASSERQYNSPLHF
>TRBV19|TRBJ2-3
CASRLRGRTDTQYF
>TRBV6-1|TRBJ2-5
CASSVLRSETQYF
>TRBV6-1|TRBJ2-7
CASSEVSGRGLEQYF
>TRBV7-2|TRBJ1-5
CASSSQGASYQPQHF
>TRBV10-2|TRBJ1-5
CATTDRTNQPQHF
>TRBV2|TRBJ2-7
CASSQGYEQYF
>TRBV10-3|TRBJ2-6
CAISESKPAGANVLTF
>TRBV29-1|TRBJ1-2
CSVGQGANGYTF
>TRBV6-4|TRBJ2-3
CASSDVAGGTYTQYF
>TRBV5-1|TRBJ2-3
CASSKPSGRTSTGTDTQYF
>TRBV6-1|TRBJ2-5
CASSLDRGTQYF
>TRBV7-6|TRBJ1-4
CASSLAGQANEKLFF
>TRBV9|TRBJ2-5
CASSTRGSARETQYF
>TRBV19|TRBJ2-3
CASSAQTGSTDTQYF
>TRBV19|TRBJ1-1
CASSTTVNTEAFF
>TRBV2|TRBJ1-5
CASSEGRSNQPQHF
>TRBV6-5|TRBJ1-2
CASSYSSRVGAYGYTF
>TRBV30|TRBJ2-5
CAWSYPGQGTQYF
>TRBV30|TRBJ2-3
CAWNLGLRTDTQYF
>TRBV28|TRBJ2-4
CASCYGPGGPFNNIQYF
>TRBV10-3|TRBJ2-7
CAISRNPGQGPGEQYF
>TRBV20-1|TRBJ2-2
CSAPPTGELFF
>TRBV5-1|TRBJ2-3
CASSSKVGAGGSDTQYF
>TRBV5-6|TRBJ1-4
CASSSLRDRVGEKLFF
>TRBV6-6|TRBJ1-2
CASSSRDYGYTF
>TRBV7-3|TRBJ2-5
CASSLGTSDVGTQYF